The rows below give T cell receptor beta chains drawn from one sample of a study of shared clonotypes between healthy human individuals. Method: immunoSEQ multiplex PCR; TCRdb's copy keeps in-frame clones and lacks some. The sample shows around 2.5 million clones, more than 85% of them seen only once. The sequenced material came from naive CD4+ T cells from PBMCs. The source of these receptors is a man younger than 35 in good health. Some clones in this sample may be carry-over from other donors' samples. Each CDR3 is given with its conserved first and last residue. The order of the fields is CDR3 protein, CDR3 DNA, V gene, clone size, J gene, D gene. D genes are given only for firm matches. The size entry is marked missing in some rows and otherwise reads once, few, many or a size class.

CDR3: CASSQGWGTEAFF; DNA: TGTGCCAGCAGCCAAGGTTGGGGCACTGAAGCTTTCTTT; V: TRBV7-3; size: -; J: TRBJ1-1; D: -
CDR3: CSVPGLMNTEAFF; DNA: TGCAGCGTTCCGGGCCTCATGAACACTGAAGCTTTCTTT; V: TRBV29-1; size: once; J: TRBJ1-1; D: -
CDR3: CASSVGLEQETQYF; DNA: TGTGCCAGCAGCGTAGGTCTAGAACAAGAGACCCAGTACTTC; V: TRBV9; size: -; J: TRBJ2-5; D: -
CDR3: CASSLGQGLGGYTF; DNA: TGTGCCAGCAGCTTGGGGCAGGGGTTAGGTGGCTACACCTTC; V: TRBV5-5; size: -; J: TRBJ1-2; D: -
CDR3: CASTKPRSYNEQFF; DNA: TGTGCCAGCACCAAGCCCCGCTCCTACAATGAGCAGTTCTTC; V: TRBV7-9; size: once; J: TRBJ2-1; D: -
CDR3: CASSRDSYSEKLFF; DNA: TGTGCCAGCAGCCGGGACAGCTACAGTGAAAAACTGTTTTTT; V: TRBV5-5; size: -; J: TRBJ1-4; D: TRBD1
CDR3: CASSWDSTGYEQYF; DNA: TGTGCCAGCAGTTGGGACTCGACGGGATACGAGCAGTACTTC; V: TRBV27; size: -; J: TRBJ2-7; D: -
CDR3: CASSLLTVLAGNTIYF; DNA: TGTGCCAGCAGCTTACTAACAGTACTGGCTGGAAACACCATATATTTT; V: TRBV7-2; size: -; J: TRBJ1-3; D: -
CDR3: CASTGVAPKEAFF; DNA: TGTGCCAGCACGGGCGTGGCCCCAAAGGAAGCTTTCTTT; V: TRBV2; size: -; J: TRBJ1-1; D: -
CDR3: CASSTETSSTDNEQFF; DNA: TGTGCCAGTAGTACAGAGACTAGCTCTACCGACAATGAGCAGTTCTTC; V: TRBV19; size: -; J: TRBJ2-1; D: TRBD2
CDR3: CAWSGISSNQPQHF; DNA: TGTGCCTGGAGCGGGATATCTAGCAATCAGCCCCAGCATTTT; V: TRBV30; size: once; J: TRBJ1-5; D: -
CDR3: CASSQDIQGYGYTF; DNA: TGTGCCAGCAGCCAAGATATCCAGGGGTATGGCTACACCTTC; V: TRBV4-2; size: -; J: TRBJ1-2; D: -
CDR3: CASSLMAPTSDYTF; DNA: TGTGCCAGCAGCCTAATGGCACCGACCTCTGACTACACCTTC; V: TRBV7-2; size: once; J: TRBJ1-2; D: -
CDR3: CASSLTSGSYEQYF; DNA: TGCGCCAGCAGCTTGACTAGCGGGAGCTACGAGCAGTACTTC; V: TRBV5-1; size: many; J: TRBJ2-7; D: TRBD2
CDR3: CASSFEQGARGYTF; DNA: TGTGCCAGCAGCTTTGAACAGGGGGCTCGTGGCTACACCTTC; V: TRBV7-8; size: -; J: TRBJ1-2; D: TRBD1
CDR3: CASSSAAGRHEQFF; DNA: TGTGCCAGCAGCTCAGCTGCGGGGCGGCATGAGCAGTTCTTC; V: TRBV7-3; size: -; J: TRBJ2-1; D: -
CDR3: CASSLTPGVVRHNEQFF; DNA: TGTGCCAGCAGCTTAACCCCTGGCGTAGTTAGACACAATGAGCAGTTCTTC; V: TRBV7-9; size: -; J: TRBJ2-1; D: -
CDR3: CASSRNDRGEAFF; DNA: TGTGCCAGCAGCAGAAATGACAGGGGAGAAGCTTTCTTT; V: TRBV5-6; size: -; J: TRBJ1-1; D: TRBD1
CDR3: CASSSTGDSGNTIYF; DNA: TGCGCCAGCAGTTCCACAGGGGACTCTGGAAACACCATATATTTT; V: TRBV5-1; size: -; J: TRBJ1-3; D: TRBD1
CDR3: CASGPPGSNNEQFF; DNA: TGTGCCAGCGGCCCCCCGGGCAGCAACAATGAGCAGTTCTTC; V: TRBV25-1; size: few; J: TRBJ2-1; D: -
CDR3: CASSLSVGGQDEQYF; DNA: TGCGCCAGCAGCCTTTCTGTGGGGGGTCAAGACGAGCAGTACTTC; V: TRBV5-1; size: once; J: TRBJ2-7; D: -
CDR3: CASSMDRGNTIYF; DNA: TGTGCCAGCTCGATGGACAGAGGAAACACCATATATTTT; V: TRBV2; size: -; J: TRBJ1-3; D: -
CDR3: CASSAQKGGAGQETQYF; DNA: TGTGCCAGCAGTGCCCAAAAGGGAGGAGCGGGACAAGAGACCCAGTACTTC; V: TRBV2; size: -; J: TRBJ2-5; D: TRBD2
CDR3: CASSSPGLAIHEQFF; DNA: TGTGCCAGCAGCTCACCGGGACTAGCAATACATGAGCAGTTCTTC; V: TRBV5-4; size: -; J: TRBJ2-1; D: TRBD2
CDR3: CASSPRASDTGELFF; DNA: TGTGCCAGCAGCCCCAGGGCTTCTGACACCGGGGAGCTGTTTTTT; V: TRBV7-3; size: once; J: TRBJ2-2; D: -
CDR3: CASSLVRSGRAWITDTQYF; DNA: TGTGCCAGCAGCTTAGTAAGAAGCGGGAGGGCCTGGATCACAGATACGCAGTATTTT; V: TRBV7-2; size: -; J: TRBJ2-3; D: TRBD2
CDR3: CAWSWSGRTDTQYF; DNA: TGTGCCTGGAGTTGGAGCGGTCGCACAGATACGCAGTATTTT; V: TRBV30; size: -; J: TRBJ2-3; D: -
CDR3: CASSKLPQTGQRSYEQYF; DNA: TGTGCCAGCAGCAAACTACCCCAAACCGGACAGCGGTCCTACGAGCAGTACTTC; V: TRBV9; size: few; J: TRBJ2-7; D: -
CDR3: CASSRDSYTDTQYF; DNA: TGTGCCAGCAGCCGGGACTCGTACACAGATACGCAGTATTTT; V: TRBV7-3; size: -; J: TRBJ2-3; D: -
CDR3: CASREQGYGYTF; DNA: TGTGCCAGCAGGGAACAGGGTTATGGCTACACCTTC; V: TRBV6-1; size: -; J: TRBJ1-2; D: -
CDR3: CASSLDVLNIQYF; DNA: TGTGCCAGCTCACTGGACGTATTAAACATTCAGTACTTC; V: TRBV18; size: -; J: TRBJ2-4; D: -
CDR3: CASSLGPYNEQFF; DNA: TGTGCCAGCAGCTTAGGCCCATACAATGAGCAGTTCTTC; V: TRBV7-9; size: -; J: TRBJ2-1; D: -
CDR3: CASSPRIGGYEQYF; DNA: TGTGCCAGCTCACCTAGAATAGGGGGCTACGAGCAGTACTTC; V: TRBV18; size: -; J: TRBJ2-7; D: -
CDR3: CASSVGPGVPDNEQFF; DNA: TGTGCCAGCAGTGTGGGGCCCGGAGTCCCGGACAATGAGCAGTTCTTC; V: TRBV6-1; size: -; J: TRBJ2-1; D: -
CDR3: CATSRPQETQYF; DNA: TGTGCCACCAGCAGGCCCCAGGAGACCCAGTACTTC; V: TRBV15; size: -; J: TRBJ2-5; D: -
CDR3: CASSSPGGGDEQYF; DNA: TGTGCCAGCAGTTCCCCGGGGGGAGGGGACGAGCAGTACTTC; V: TRBV28; size: few; J: TRBJ2-7; D: TRBD2
CDR3: CASSLDREGYEQYF; DNA: TGCGCCAGCAGCCTGGACAGGGAAGGCTACGAGCAGTACTTC; V: TRBV5-1; size: -; J: TRBJ2-7; D: TRBD1
CDR3: CASSLASTTTYEQYF; DNA: TGTGCCAGCAGCTTAGCCTCGACTACCACCTACGAGCAGTACTTC; V: TRBV7-6; size: -; J: TRBJ2-7; D: -
CDR3: CASSLPQDQVQELFF; DNA: TGTGCCAGCAGCTTGCCCCAGGACCAAGTCCAGGAGCTGTTTTTT; V: TRBV5-6; size: -; J: TRBJ2-2; D: -
CDR3: CASSYGQGATYEQYF; DNA: TGTGCCAGCAGTTACGGGCAGGGGGCGACCTACGAGCAGTACTTC; V: TRBV6-5; size: -; J: TRBJ2-7; D: TRBD1
CDR3: CASSSDTNTGELFF; DNA: TGTGCCAGCAGCTCAGACACCAACACCGGGGAGCTGTTTTTT; V: TRBV7-9; size: -; J: TRBJ2-2; D: -
CDR3: CASSRARDSSYEQYF; DNA: TGTGCCAGCAGCAGGGCCCGGGACAGTTCCTACGAGCAGTACTTC; V: TRBV7-9; size: -; J: TRBJ2-7; D: TRBD1